Presented here are 17 T cell receptor beta chains from one specimen sequenced in a study of blood T cell repertoires in COVID-19. The assay was immunoSEQ multiplex PCR, and TCRdb's table has in-frame clones only and misses some. Seen here are around 190,000 clones, under 90% observed once, and the top ten hold approximately 7%. The sample was peripheral blood. These receptors were collected from a human donor in a cohort sampled during active COVID-19.

The chain is built from TRBV5-1 and TRBJ1-6; tentatively, D is TRBD1 (5 bases). V was clipped by 1 base and J by 7 bases, with 9 bases between them. Per the germline V gene, CDR1 is SGHRS and CDR2 is YFSETQ. The length of the CDR3 is 14 residues. CDR3 sequence (DNA): TGCGCCAGCAGCTTGAGTCAGGGCAATTCACCCCTCCACTTT. Protein: CASSLSQGNSPLHF. Supplemented by reference TRBV5-1 and TRBJ1-6, the full variable domain reads KAGVTQTPRYLIKTRGQQVTLSCSPISGHRSVSWYQQTPGQGLQFLFEYFSETQRNKGNFPGRFSGRQFSNSRSEMNVSTLELGDSALYLCASSLSQGNSPLHFGNGTRLTVT.

The chain has TRBV19 and TRBJ2-3; 7 bases are shared with TRBD2. The V gene end was trimmed by 3 bases and the J gene end by 2 bases; junction bases not matched to a gene: 2. Germline loops: CDR1 LNHDA, CDR2 SQIVND (reference sequence). The CDR3 loop spans 14 amino acids. The CDR3: CASSIGTNTDTQYF. For the CDR3, the DNA is TGTGCCAGTAGTATTGGGACTAACACAGATACGCAGTATTTT. Together with reference TRBV19 and TRBJ2-3, the CDR3 gives the full variable domain: DGGITQSPKYLFRKEGQNVTLSCEQNLNHDAMYWYRQDPGQGLRLIYYSQIVNDFQKGDIAEGYSVSREKKESFPLTVTSAQKNPTAFYLCASSIGTNTDTQYFGPGTRLTVL.

The chain has TRBV5-4 and TRBJ2-3; 8 bases fit TRBD1. CDR3 length: 15 amino acids. J lost 5 bases, V lost 3 bases, and 8 bases had no gene match. CDR1 SGHNT and CDR2 YYREEE come from the germline V gene (reference sequence). Here the CDR3 reads CASSYGQGELDTQYF. As DNA, the CDR3 is TGTGCCAGCAGCTACGGACAGGGAGAATTAGATACGCAGTATTTT. Combining the CDR3 with reference TRBV5-4 and TRBJ2-3 gives the whole variable domain ETGVTQSPTHLIKTRGQQVTLRCSSQSGHNTVSWYQQALGQGPQFIFQYYREEENGRGNFPPRFSGLQFPNYSSELNVNALELDDSALYLCASSYGQGELDTQYFGPGTRLTVL.

This clone is a singleton in its sample. The genes are TRBV9 and TRBJ2-7; D gene unclear. The CDR3 loop spans 13 amino acids. The V end was cut by 4 bases, the J end by 7 bases, with 15 bases between. CDR1 and CDR2 from the germline V gene are SGDLS and YYNGEE. The CDR3 is CASSPGSPGEQYF. Written as DNA, the CDR3 is TGTGCCAGCAGCCCCGGGTCCCCGGGTGAGCAGTACTTC.

The chain links TRBV10-3 to TRBJ1-2, with TRBD1 matching over 7 bases. J was trimmed by 4 bases and V by 4 bases; bases with no gene match: 15. Looked up from germline, CDR1 is ENHRY and CDR2 is SYGVKD. The CDR3 runs 17 residues. CDR3 nucleotides: TGTGCCATCAGTGGTGAAGGAGGACAGGAAAGCGGCTATGGCTACACCTTC. Translated: CAISGEGGQESGYGYTF.

This chain connects TRBV12-3 or TRBV12-4 to TRBJ2-5, with D perhaps TRBD2 (6 bases). The CDR3 contains 13 residues. Trimming took 2 bases from V and 4 from J, leaving 8 bases between them. Written as DNA, the CDR3 is TGTGCCAGCAGTTTACAGCGGGCAGAGACCCAGTACTTC. Protein sequence: CASSLQRAETQYF.

The chain has TRBV5-1 and TRBJ2-1, with TRBD2 as a possible D gene (5 bases). V was clipped by 2 bases and J by 0 bases, with 12 bases between them. Germline V CDR1 and CDR2: SGHRS, YFSETQ. The CDR3 is 16 residues long. CDR3 residues: CASSLTAGSSYNEQFF. The CDR3 DNA reads as TGCGCCAGCAGCTTAACGGCGGGTAGCTCCTACAATGAGCAGTTCTTC. The full variable domain, with the rest looked up from reference TRBV5-1 and TRBJ2-1, is KAGVTQTPRYLIKTRGQQVTLSCSPISGHRSVSWYQQTPGQGLQFLFEYFSETQRNKGNFPGRFSGRQFSNSRSEMNVSTLELGDSALYLCASSLTAGSSYNEQFFGPGTRLTVL.

This clone was recorded once. The chain couples TRBV3-1 (or the pseudogene TRBV3-2) to TRBJ2-3, with 8 bases fitting TRBD2. Germline CDR1 and CDR2: LGHDT and YNNKEL (reference sequence). After removal of 5 bases from V and 4 bases from J, the junction contained 11 bases not matched to a gene. CDR3 size: 16 residues. The CDR3 is CASSTPGLESADTQYF. The DNA of the CDR3 is TGTGCCAGCAGCACCCCGGGACTAGAGTCGGCAGATACGCAGTATTTT.

The chain links TRBV5-4 to TRBJ2-5; maybe TRBD2 (6 bases). Per germline, CDR1 SGHNT and CDR2 YYREEE (reference sequence). V was shortened by 7 bases and J by 3 bases, with 19 bases between the two germline ends. This CDR3 is 15 amino acids long. The CDR3 reads CASHGRGPQKETQYF. The CDR3 DNA reads as TGTGCCAGCCACGGGAGAGGGCCACAAAAAGAGACCCAGTACTTC.

The V call is TRBV5-1, the J call TRBJ2-2; TRBD2 aligns across 11 bases. Germline V CDR1 and CDR2: SGHRS, YFSETQ. V lost 4 bases to trimming and J lost 4 bases; unmatched junction nucleotides: 6. The CDR3 length is 16 residues. CDR3 in DNA: TGCGCCAGCAGCCCTCCCGGACTAGCGGGCACCGGGGAGCTGTTTTTT. Translation: CASSPPGLAGTGELFF.

This clone was seen a handful of times. V usage is TRBV6-6 and J usage is TRBJ2-1, with 8 bases aligning to TRBD2. With 4 bases clipped from V and 2 bases from J, the junction kept 4 bases outside the gene matches. The CDR3 contains 15 residues. The germline gives CDR1 MNHNY, CDR2 SVGAGI (reference sequence). The CDR3 nucleotides are TGTGCCAGCAGTTCGGCGGGGGGCACCTACAATGAGCAGTTCTTC. Encoded protein: CASSSAGGTYNEQFF.

The chain is built from TRBV27 and TRBJ1-1; 9 bases match TRBD1. Trimming at V came to 2 bases and at J to 4 bases, leaving 11 bases not matched to a gene. The CDR3 consists of 17 residues. CDR1 is MNHEY, CDR2 SMNVEV, per germline (reference sequence). This chain's CDR3 is CASSLIGTGLRATEAFF. In nucleotides, the CDR3 is TGTGCCAGCAGTTTAATCGGGACAGGGCTAAGGGCCACTGAAGCTTTCTTT.

The chain combines TRBV25-1 with TRBJ2-7, with D possibly matching TRBD1 (5 bases). This CDR3 is 14 amino acids long. V was clipped by 3 bases and J by 0 bases, with 9 bases between them. Looked up from germline, CDR1 is MGHDK and CDR2 is SYGVNS. CDR3 amino acids: CASSDARDSYEQYF. The CDR3 bases are TGTGCCAGCAGTGATGCCAGGGACTCCTACGAGCAGTACTTC.

The gene calls are TRBV6-1 and TRBJ2-7, with 7 bases identical to TRBD1. V shed 2 bases and J 4 bases; nucleotides not matched to a gene: 11. The CDR3 runs to 16 residues. CDR1 is MNHNS and CDR2 is SASEGT in the germline V gene. This CDR3 reads CASSEKLPGQHYEQYF. Written as DNA, the CDR3 is TGTGCCAGCAGTGAAAAGCTTCCGGGACAGCATTACGAGCAGTACTTC.

The CDR3 DNA reads TGTGCCAGCAGCGCCCCGGGACTAGTCAGGGGTGGGGAGACCCAGTACTTC. Encoded protein: CASSAPGLVRGGETQYF. The V and J genes are TRBV11-2 and TRBJ2-5; TRBD2 aligns across 8 bases. The J segment lost 5 bases and the V segment lost 5 bases, leaving 16 bases of the junction unmatched. The germline V gene has CDR1 SGHAT and CDR2 FQNNGV. The length of the CDR3 is 17 residues.

The genes are TRBV10-3 and TRBJ2-5, with a possible D match to TRBD1 (6 bases). V shed 6 bases and J shed 1 base, with 15 bases lying between them. The germline V gene encodes CDR1 ENHRY and CDR2 SYGVKD. CDR3 length: 15 amino acids. CDR3 protein: CAIRGAERSQETQYF. The CDR3 nucleotides read TGTGCCATCAGGGGGGCGGAGCGGAGCCAAGAGACCCAGTACTTC.

V and J are TRBV5-1 and TRBJ1-4; a weak D match, TRBD1 (6 bases). The CDR3 has 16 residues. CDR1 SGHRS and CDR2 YFSETQ come from the germline V gene. The V and J ends lost 0 bases and 0 bases respectively, with 9 bases between them. The CDR3 is CASSLGGGATNEKLFF. The CDR3, as DNA: TGCGCCAGCAGCTTGGGAGGGGGTGCAACTAATGAAAAACTGTTTTTT. Together with reference TRBV5-1 and TRBJ1-4, the CDR3 gives the full variable domain: KAGVTQTPRYLIKTRGQQVTLSCSPISGHRSVSWYQQTPGQGLQFLFEYFSETQRNKGNFPGRFSGRQFSNSRSEMNVSTLELGDSALYLCASSLGGGATNEKLFFGSGTQLSVL.